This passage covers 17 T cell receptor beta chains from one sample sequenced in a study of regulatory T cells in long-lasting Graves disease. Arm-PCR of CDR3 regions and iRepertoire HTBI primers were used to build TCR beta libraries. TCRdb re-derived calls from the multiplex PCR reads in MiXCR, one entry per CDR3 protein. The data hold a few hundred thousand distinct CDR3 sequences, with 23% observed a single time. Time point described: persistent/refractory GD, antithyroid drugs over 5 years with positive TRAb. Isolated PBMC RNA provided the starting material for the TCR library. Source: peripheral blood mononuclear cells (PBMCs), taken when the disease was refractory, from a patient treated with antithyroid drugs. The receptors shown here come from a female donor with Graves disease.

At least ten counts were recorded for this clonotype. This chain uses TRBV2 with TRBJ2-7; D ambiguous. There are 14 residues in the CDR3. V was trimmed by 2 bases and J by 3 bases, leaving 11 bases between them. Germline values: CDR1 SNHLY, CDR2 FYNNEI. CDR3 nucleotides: TGTGCCAGCAGTGAACCCACAACGGGCTACGAGCAGTACTTC. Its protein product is CASSEPTTGYEQYF. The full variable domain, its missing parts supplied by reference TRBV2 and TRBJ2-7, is EPEVTQTPSHQVTQMGQEVILRCVPISNHLYFYWYRQILGQKVEFLVSFYNNEISEKSEIFDDQFSVERPDGSNFTLKIRSTKLEDSAMYFCASSEPTTGYEQYFGPGTRLTVT.

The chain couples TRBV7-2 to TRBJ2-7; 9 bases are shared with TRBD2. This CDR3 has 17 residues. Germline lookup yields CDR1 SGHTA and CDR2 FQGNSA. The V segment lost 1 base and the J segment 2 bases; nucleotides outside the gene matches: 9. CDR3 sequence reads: CASSLEGGGRAAYEQYF. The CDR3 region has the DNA TGTGCCAGCAGCTTAGAGGGGGGCGGGAGGGCAGCCTACGAGCAGTACTTC.

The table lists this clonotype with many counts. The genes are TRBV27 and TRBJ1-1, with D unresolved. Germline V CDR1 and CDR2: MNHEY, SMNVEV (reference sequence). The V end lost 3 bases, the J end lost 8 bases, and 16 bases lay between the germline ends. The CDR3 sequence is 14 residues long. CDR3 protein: CASSFYPQAYEAFF. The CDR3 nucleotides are TGTGCCAGCAGTTTCTACCCTCAGGCTTACGAAGCTTTCTTT.

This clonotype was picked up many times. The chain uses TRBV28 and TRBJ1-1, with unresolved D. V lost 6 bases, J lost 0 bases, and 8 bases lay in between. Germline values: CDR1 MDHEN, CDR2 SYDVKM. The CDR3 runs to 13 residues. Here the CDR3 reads CASRVTMNTEAFF. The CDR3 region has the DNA TGTGCCAGCAGGGTCACCATGAACACTGAAGCTTTCTTT.

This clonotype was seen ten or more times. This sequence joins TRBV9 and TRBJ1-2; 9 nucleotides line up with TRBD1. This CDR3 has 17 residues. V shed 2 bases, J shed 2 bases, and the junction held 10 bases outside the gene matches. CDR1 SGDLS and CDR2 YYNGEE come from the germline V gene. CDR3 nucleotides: TGTGCCAGCAGCGTCAAGATTACCGGGACAGGGAACTATGGCTACACCTTC. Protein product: CASSVKITGTGNYGYTF.

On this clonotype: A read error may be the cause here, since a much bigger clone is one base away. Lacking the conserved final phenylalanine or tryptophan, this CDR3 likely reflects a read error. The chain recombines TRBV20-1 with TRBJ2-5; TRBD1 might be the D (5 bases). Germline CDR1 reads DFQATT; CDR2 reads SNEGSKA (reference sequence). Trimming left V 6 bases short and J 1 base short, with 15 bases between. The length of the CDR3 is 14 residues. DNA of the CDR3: TGCAGTGCCCCGCACAGGAAGGGCCAAGAGACCCAGTACCTC. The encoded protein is CSAPHRKGQETQYL.

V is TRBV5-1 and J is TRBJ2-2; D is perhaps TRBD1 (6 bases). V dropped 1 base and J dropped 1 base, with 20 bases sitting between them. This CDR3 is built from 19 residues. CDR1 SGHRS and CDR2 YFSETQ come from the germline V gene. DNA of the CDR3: TGCGCCAGCAGCTTGCCCCCCACAGGGCCCCACTTGAACACCGGGGAGCTGTTTTTT. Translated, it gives CASSLPPTGPHLNTGELFF. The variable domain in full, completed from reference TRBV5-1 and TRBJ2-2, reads KAGVTQTPRYLIKTRGQQVTLSCSPISGHRSVSWYQQTPGQGLQFLFEYFSETQRNKGNFPGRFSGRQFSNSRSEMNVSTLELGDSALYLCASSLPPTGPHLNTGELFFGEGSRLTVL.

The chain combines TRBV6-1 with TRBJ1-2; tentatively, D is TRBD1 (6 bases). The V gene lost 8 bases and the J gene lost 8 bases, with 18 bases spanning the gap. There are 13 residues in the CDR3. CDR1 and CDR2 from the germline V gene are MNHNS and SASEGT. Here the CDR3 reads CASGGQFKWGYTF. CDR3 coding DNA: TGTGCCAGCGGAGGACAGTTTAAGTGGGGCTACACCTTC.

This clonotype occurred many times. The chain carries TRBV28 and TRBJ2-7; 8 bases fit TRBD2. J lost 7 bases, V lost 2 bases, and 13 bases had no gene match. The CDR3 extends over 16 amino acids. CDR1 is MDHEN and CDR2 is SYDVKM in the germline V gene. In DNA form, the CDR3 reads TGTGCCAGCAGTTTAGTTTCTGGGACTAGGTCTCGGGAGCAGTACTTC. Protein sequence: CASSLVSGTRSREQYF.

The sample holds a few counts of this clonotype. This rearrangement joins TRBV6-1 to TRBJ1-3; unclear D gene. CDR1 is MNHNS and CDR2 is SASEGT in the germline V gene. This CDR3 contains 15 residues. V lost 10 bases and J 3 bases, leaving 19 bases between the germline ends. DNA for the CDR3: TGTGCCACCAAAGAGGGCCGACCGGGTGGAAACACCATATATTTT. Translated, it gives CATKEGRPGGNTIYF.

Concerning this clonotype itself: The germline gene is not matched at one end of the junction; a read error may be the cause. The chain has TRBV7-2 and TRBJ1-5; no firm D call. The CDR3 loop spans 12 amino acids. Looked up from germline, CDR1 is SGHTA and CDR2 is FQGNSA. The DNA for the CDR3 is TGTGCCAGCAGCTTAGACACCCAGCCCAAGCATTTT. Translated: CASSLDTQPKHF.

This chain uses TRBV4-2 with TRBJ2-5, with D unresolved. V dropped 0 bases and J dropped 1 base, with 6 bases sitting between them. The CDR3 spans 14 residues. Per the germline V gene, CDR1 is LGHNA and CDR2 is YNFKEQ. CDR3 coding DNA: TGTGCCAGCAGCCAAGAATCCAGCCAAGAGACCCAGTACTTC. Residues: CASSQESSQETQYF.

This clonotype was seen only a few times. The CDR3 reads CASSQDQGGSGSPLHF. CDR3 bases: TGTGCCAGCAGCCAAGACCAGGGGGGGAGCGGTTCACCCCTCCACTTT. The rearrangement links TRBV4-2 to TRBJ1-6, with 7 bases identical to TRBD1. Trimming cost V 0 bases and J 9 bases; bases outside gene matches: 8. Per germline, CDR1 LGHNA and CDR2 YNFKEQ. The CDR3 totals 16 residues.

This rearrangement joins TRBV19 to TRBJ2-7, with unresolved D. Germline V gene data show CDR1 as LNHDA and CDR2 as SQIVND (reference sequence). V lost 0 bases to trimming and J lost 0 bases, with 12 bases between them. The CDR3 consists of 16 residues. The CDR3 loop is CASSIENAVSSYEQYF. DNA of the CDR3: TGTGCCAGTAGTATAGAGAACGCTGTTAGCTCCTACGAGCAGTACTTC. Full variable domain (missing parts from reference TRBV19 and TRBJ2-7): DGGITQSPKYLFRKEGQNVTLSCEQNLNHDAMYWYRQDPGQGLRLIYYSQIVNDFQKGDIAEGYSVSREKKESFPLTVTSAQKNPTAFYLCASSIENAVSSYEQYFGPGTRLTVT.

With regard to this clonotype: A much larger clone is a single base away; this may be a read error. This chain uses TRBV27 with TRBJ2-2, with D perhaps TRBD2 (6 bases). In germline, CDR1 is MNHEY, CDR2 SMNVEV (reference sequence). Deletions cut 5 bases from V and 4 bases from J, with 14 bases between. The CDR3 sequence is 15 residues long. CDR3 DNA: TGTGCCAGCAGTGCCCGGGACTTCTCCACCGGGGAGCTGTTTTTT. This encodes CASSARDFSTGELFF.

The CDR3 reads CAIRGAANTEAFF. Written as DNA, the CDR3 is TGTGCCATCAGGGGGGCCGCGAACACTGAAGCTTTCTTT. The V and J genes are TRBV10-3 and TRBJ1-1; perhaps TRBD1 as D (6 bases). CDR1 is ENHRY and CDR2 is SYGVKD in the germline V gene. The CDR3 has 13 amino acids. Deletions cut 6 bases from V and 1 base from J, with 9 bases between.

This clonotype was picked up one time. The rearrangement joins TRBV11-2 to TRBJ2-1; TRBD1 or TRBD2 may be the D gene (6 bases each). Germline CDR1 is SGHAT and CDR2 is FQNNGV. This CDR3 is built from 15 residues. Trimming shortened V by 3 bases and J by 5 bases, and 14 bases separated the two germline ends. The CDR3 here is CASSFWRDTNNEQFF. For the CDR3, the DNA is TGTGCCAGCAGCTTTTGGCGGGACACGAACAATGAGCAGTTCTTC.